This T cell receptor (beta chain) appears in the sequencing data of a study of cytomegalovirus exposure and HLA in healthy donors. The primer mix had 60 Vbeta and 13 Jbeta primers. Profiled with immunoSEQ multiplex PCR; TCRdb holds only in-frame clones, not every one. The table lists roughly 150,000 clones, more than 75% of them singletons. Study results and caveats: Later findings reportedly placed an Asian-associated ancestry cluster below the approximately 650-donor mean for N-insertions. The authors later found HLA-associated TCR beta chains more clonally expanded than equally common others.

Trimming removed 3 bases at V and 6 bases at J, with 10 bases between. The germline V gene has CDR1 SGHTA and CDR2 FQGNSA. The CDR3 totals 13 residues. Remarks on this clone: The antigen is undetermined.

This TCR was recovered from a young man in good health and CMV-seropositive. This chain uses TRBV7-2 with TRBJ2-3; D is unclear. Sequenced: PBMCs. CDR3 nucleotides: TGTGCCAGCAGCTTGGCTAGTGGCGATACGCAGTATTTT. Encoded protein: CASSLASGDTQYF.